This TCR beta chain was documented in a study of technical replicates of blood from a handful of donors. Germline V CDR1 and CDR2: MNHEY, SMNVEV (reference sequence). The CDR3 loop spans 14 amino acids. The V segment lost 5 bases and the J segment 4 bases; nucleotides outside the gene matches: 6. Clones were read by immunoSEQ multiplex PCR, and TCRdb kept only the in-frame ones, dropping some. The table has tens of thousands of clones, 85% to 95% seen once; the top ten hold less than 0.35%. The J gene is TRBJ1-2, the V gene TRBV27, with 8 bases fitting TRBD1. The sequencing sample was made of T cells isolated from PBMCs. The source of this sequence is a human donor in good health. CDR3 region: CASSPRTGSYGYTF. For the CDR3, the DNA is TGTGCCAGCAGTCCGCGGACAGGGTCCTATGGCTACACCTTC.